This T cell receptor (beta chain) comes out of a study of T cell clonality in common variable immunodeficiency. Regarding the study as a whole: CVID subjects shared fewer TCRbeta clones than healthy controls did. In common variable immunodeficiency, TCR beta chains reportedly carried fewer deletions and N-nucleotide insertions. Compared with healthy controls, CVID subjects showed increased TCRbeta clonality, mostly in about a third.

Only in-frame clones appear in the TCRdb table, and some are missing; sequencing was by immunoSEQ multiplex PCR. The sample presents 80,000 or so clones, none singletons. In its sample, this clone was seen a few times. Antigen: not known. Read data end 3 residues before the CDR3 end; the end is taken from the germline J gene. This CDR3 comprises 14 residues. V lost 4 bases, J lost 6 bases, and 14 bases lay in between. Germline lookup yields CDR1 SGHRS and CDR2 YFSETQ. The TCR originated in a person aged 18 to 70 in good health. Sequenced: peripheral blood mononuclear cells. The chain joins TRBV5-1 to TRBJ1-5; a weak D match, TRBD1 (5 bases). The CDR3 reads CASSPDLTGQPQHF. The DNA read from the CDR3 is TGCGCCAGCAGCCCGGACCTTACAGGTCAGCCC.